This TCR beta chain was recorded in a study of blood T cell repertoires in COVID-19. Study-wide background: Acute and convalescent COVID-19 samples came from the United States, Italy and Spain.

Assay used: immunoSEQ multiplex PCR; TCRdb lists only in-frame clones, some missing. The table records more than 200,000 clones, approximately 86% of them present only once. The CDR3 loop spans 21 amino acids. The germline V gene encodes CDR1 SNHLY and CDR2 FYNNEI. Losses at the gene ends were 1 base for V and 0 bases for J; bases not matched to a gene: 20. This chain uses TRBV2 with TRBJ2-7; 8 positions match TRBD2. The sample was peripheral blood. The TCR originated in a human donor in a cohort sampled during active COVID-19. CDR3 DNA sequence: TGTGCCAGCAGTGAAGAATCAGGTGAGCGGGAGCCCCTAAGAAGCTCCTACGAGCAGTACTTC. Its protein is CASSEESGEREPLRSSYEQYF.